The 24 T cell receptor beta chains reported below all come from one sample, sequenced in a study of blood T cell repertoires in COVID-19. The data were produced by immunoSEQ multiplex PCR, yet TCRdb's version contains in-frame clones alone and is incomplete. The table has approximately 140,000 clones, around 80% seen once. Material: peripheral blood. The receptors derive from a human donor with acute or convalescent COVID-19. The donor label of this sample is uncertain.

V and J are TRBV9 and TRBJ2-3; TRBD1 aligns across 7 bases. After removal of 4 bases from V and 4 bases from J, the junction contained 9 bases not matched to a gene. The CDR3 totals 15 residues. Germline V gene data show CDR1 as SGDLS and CDR2 as YYNGEE. The CDR3 here is CASSPWTGLSDTQYF. The CDR3 coding sequence is TGTGCCAGCAGCCCTTGGACAGGCCTTTCAGATACGCAGTATTTT.

The chain uses TRBV2 and TRBJ1-5, with 8 bases fitting TRBD1. The ends lost 6 bases at V and 4 bases at J; junction bases unmatched: 11. This CDR3 contains 16 residues. Per the germline V gene, CDR1 is SNHLY and CDR2 is FYNNEI. Written as DNA, the CDR3 is TGTGCCAGCAGGGGTGGGACGACAGGGGCTAATCAGCCCCAGCATTTT. Its translation is CASRGGTTGANQPQHF.

The chain combines TRBV9 with TRBJ2-2; 9 positions match TRBD1. The germline CDR1 and CDR2 sequences are SGDLS and YYNGEE. CDR3 length: 16 residues. Trimming at V came to 1 base and at J to 3 bases, leaving 4 bases not matched to a gene. CDR3 loop: CASSVIDRGDTGELFF. The CDR3 coding sequence is TGTGCCAGCAGCGTAATAGACAGGGGGGACACCGGGGAGCTGTTTTTT.

CDR3 amino acids: CASSISRSRASGNTIYF. CDR3 sequence (DNA): TGTGCCAGTAGTATCTCCCGGAGCAGAGCCTCTGGAAACACCATATATTTT. V is TRBV19 and J is TRBJ1-3, with unresolved D. Trimming pared 3 bases from V and 0 bases from J, leaving 15 bases between. Germline V gene data show CDR1 as LNHDA and CDR2 as SQIVND (reference sequence). This CDR3 is 17 amino acids long.

This clone showed up just a few times. The rearrangement uses TRBV6-5 and TRBJ2-7, with D tentatively TRBD1 (6 bases). This CDR3 region has 15 residues. Looked up from germline, CDR1 is MNHEY and CDR2 is SVGAGI. Trimming stripped 0 bases from V and 4 bases from J, with 13 bases between. The CDR3 DNA reads TGTGCCAGCAGTTACTCCTACAGGGCCGGGTACGAGCAGTACTTC. It codes for CASSYSYRAGYEQYF.

This clone was seen a single time. The chain recombines TRBV6-6 with TRBJ2-7; D might be TRBD2 (7 bases). Trimming removed 6 bases from V and 3 bases from J, with 12 bases in between. The CDR3 contains 13 residues. From germline, CDR1 is MNHNY and CDR2 SVGAGI (reference sequence). As DNA, the CDR3 is TGTGCCAGCAGCGAGAGGGGGGGCTACGAGCAGTACTTC. This codes for CASSERGGYEQYF.

This clone was found a few times. The chain joins TRBV2 to TRBJ1-5; no firm D call. The germline V and J ends were trimmed by 5 bases and 2 bases, with 13 bases remaining between them. The germline gives CDR1 SNHLY, CDR2 FYNNEI. CDR3 length equals 15 residues. CDR3: CASSRVLRGNQPQHF. As DNA, the CDR3 is TGTGCCAGCAGTCGGGTCCTCCGGGGCAATCAGCCCCAGCATTTT.

The chain is built from TRBV7-8 and TRBJ1-1; D uncertain. The CDR3 runs 14 residues. With 4 bases removed from V and 6 bases from J, the gap between germline ends came to 15 bases. Per germline, CDR1 SGHVS and CDR2 FQNEAQ. CDR3 loop: CASSSRGRSAEAFF. In nucleotides, the CDR3 is TGTGCCAGCAGCTCCCGTGGCCGCTCTGCTGAAGCTTTCTTT.

Only one count was recorded for this clone. The gene calls are TRBV19 and TRBJ1-2; perhaps TRBD1 as D (6 bases). This CDR3 is built from 16 residues. Germline CDR1 LNHDA, CDR2 SQIVND (reference sequence). With 0 bases removed from V and 0 bases from J, the gap between germline ends came to 11 bases. In DNA form, the CDR3 reads TGTGCCAGTAGTATAGACTGGGGGCTCCCTAACTATGGCTACACCTTC. Amino acids: CASSIDWGLPNYGYTF.

The gene calls are TRBV27 and TRBJ1-5; D unclear. Germline CDR1 and CDR2: MNHEY and SMNVEV (reference sequence). The CDR3 has 13 residues. V lost 10 bases, J lost 2 bases, and 12 bases lay in between. CDR3 nucleotides: TGTGCCACCGCAGACGGGGGCAATCAGCCCCAGCATTTT. Residues: CATADGGNQPQHF.

The chain has TRBV6-2 or TRBV6-3 and TRBJ2-1, with D perhaps TRBD2 (5 bases). Germline CDR1 MNHEY, CDR2 SVGEGT. V lost 2 bases to trimming and J lost 10 bases, with 18 bases between them. This CDR3 is built from 15 residues. This CDR3 reads CASSYGRVRVSEQFF. In DNA, the CDR3 is TGTGCCAGCAGTTACGGGCGGGTTAGGGTGTCGGAGCAGTTCTTC.

V gene TRBV7-9 combines with J gene TRBJ1-1, with D possibly matching TRBD1 (5 bases). The V gene lost 0 bases and the J gene lost 5 bases, with 19 bases spanning the gap. The germline V gene encodes CDR1 SEHNR and CDR2 FQNEAQ (reference sequence). The CDR3 sequence is 17 residues long. The CDR3 protein is CASSLAPGGGIRTEAFF. In DNA, the CDR3 is TGTGCCAGCAGCTTAGCCCCCGGGGGGGGAATCAGGACTGAAGCTTTCTTT.

This clone was counted a few times. The CDR3 spells CASSLGPGTGAYEQYF. The CDR3 region has the DNA TGTGCCAGCAGCTTAGGACCCGGGACAGGGGCCTACGAGCAGTACTTC. The chain uses TRBV7-9 and TRBJ2-7, with 10 nucleotides matching TRBD1. V trimming: 1 base; J trimming: 2 bases; junction bases outside the gene matches: 5. The CDR3 contains 16 residues. The V gene's germline CDR1 is SEHNR and CDR2 FQNEAQ (reference sequence).

The chain recombines TRBV3-1 (or the pseudogene TRBV3-2) with TRBJ2-5; 7 nucleotides align to TRBD2. V trimming: 0 bases; J trimming: 1 base; junction bases outside the gene matches: 5. The germline V gene encodes CDR1 LGHDT and CDR2 YNNKEL (reference sequence). The CDR3 has 16 residues. The CDR3 coding sequence is TGTGCCAGCAGCCAAGATTTGCGGGGGTCCCAAGAGACCCAGTACTTC. This codes for CASSQDLRGSQETQYF.

The chain uses TRBV5-1 and TRBJ2-7; 11 bases map to TRBD2. V gave up 5 bases and J gave up 0 bases; unmatched junction bases: 4. The CDR3 covers 15 residues. Germline lookup yields CDR1 SGHRS and CDR2 YFSETQ. For the CDR3, the DNA is TGCGCCAGCAGTCCGACTAGCGGGGACTCCTACGAGCAGTACTTC. This gives the protein CASSPTSGDSYEQYF.

V usage is TRBV5-1 and J usage is TRBJ1-1, with TRBD1 matching 7 bases. Germline-derived CDR1 and CDR2 are SGHRS and YFSETQ. After removal of 3 bases from V and 2 bases from J, the junction contained 7 bases not matched to a gene. The CDR3 has 15 residues. CDR3 sequence: CASSSSGTANTEAFF. In DNA form, the CDR3 reads TGCGCCAGCAGCTCCTCCGGGACAGCAAACACTGAAGCTTTCTTT.

This clone was seen ten or more times. V usage is TRBV11-2 and J usage is TRBJ2-2; tentative D call: TRBD1 (5 bases). The V gene lost 3 bases and the J gene lost 9 bases, with 11 bases spanning the gap. The CDR3 is made up of 13 amino acids. CDR1 and CDR2 from the germline V gene are SGHAT and FQNNGV. CDR3 sequence reads: CASSLGPDRELFF. The CDR3 DNA reads as TGTGCCAGCAGCTTGGGGCCGGACCGGGAGCTGTTTTTT.

The genes are TRBV10-3 and TRBJ1-2, with 10 bases identical to TRBD1. The CDR3 covers 14 residues. Trimming removed 8 bases from V and 8 bases from J; junction bases left unmatched: 11. Germline V gene sequence: CDR1 ENHRY, CDR2 SYGVKD. The CDR3 region is CAIGTGASLGGYTF. CDR3 DNA: TGTGCCATCGGGACAGGGGCCTCCCTAGGAGGCTACACCTTC.

The chain combines TRBV7-6 with TRBJ1-2; the D gene is possibly TRBD1 (5 bases). The CDR3 covers 14 residues. The germline V gene encodes CDR1 SGHVS and CDR2 FNYEAQ. The V end lost 4 bases, the J end lost 6 bases, and 15 bases lay between the germline ends. The CDR3 DNA reads as TGTGCCAGCAGCTCCATAACAGGAGTGGATGGCTACACCTTC. It codes for CASSSITGVDGYTF.

This sequence joins TRBV13 and TRBJ2-2; the match to TRBD1 covers 8 bases. From germline, CDR1 is PRHDT and CDR2 FYEKMQ (reference sequence). After removal of 4 bases from V and 12 bases from J, the junction contained 13 bases not matched to a gene. The CDR3 sequence is 15 residues long. This CDR3 reads CASSSTRTGFPQLFF. The CDR3 bases are TGTGCCAGCAGCTCCACACGGACAGGGTTCCCCCAGCTGTTTTTT.

This sequence joins TRBV6-5 and TRBJ2-4; 9 bases are a match to TRBD1. CDR3 length: 16 residues. The trim removed 4 bases at V and 4 bases at J, leaving 8 bases unmatched. In germline, CDR1 is MNHEY, CDR2 SVGAGI. For the CDR3, the DNA is TGTGCCAGCAGTTCCTCCGGGACAGGGAAAAAAAACATTCAGTACTTC. Protein product: CASSSSGTGKKNIQYF.

The gene calls are TRBV20-1 and TRBJ2-7; 9 bases map to TRBD1. The junction had 3 bases not matched to a gene; V was cut back by 3 bases and J by 3 bases. The CDR3 is 13 amino acids. Per germline, CDR1 DFQATT and CDR2 SNEGSKA (reference sequence). CDR3 amino acids: CSASSGQGYEQYF. Written as DNA, the CDR3 is TGCAGTGCTAGTTCGGGACAGGGCTACGAGCAGTACTTC.

The chain carries TRBV30 and TRBJ1-6; 10 bases fit TRBD1. The CDR3 is made up of 15 amino acids. J gave up 10 bases and V 3 bases, and 9 bases lay outside the gene matches. Germline V gene data show CDR1 as GTSNPN and CDR2 as SVGIG (reference sequence). The DNA for the CDR3 is TGTGCCTGGAGCTCCGGGACAGGGGCAGGATCACCCCTCCACTTT. It translates to CAWSSGTGAGSPLHF.

The rearrangement links TRBV7-8 to TRBJ1-4; D uncertain. Germline values: CDR1 SGHVS, CDR2 FQNEAQ. Trimming took 0 bases from V and 0 from J, leaving 11 bases between them. There are 17 residues in the CDR3. CDR3 sequence: CASSLAVAGPTNEKLFF. As DNA, the CDR3 is TGTGCCAGCAGCTTAGCGGTGGCAGGCCCAACTAATGAAAAACTGTTTTTT.